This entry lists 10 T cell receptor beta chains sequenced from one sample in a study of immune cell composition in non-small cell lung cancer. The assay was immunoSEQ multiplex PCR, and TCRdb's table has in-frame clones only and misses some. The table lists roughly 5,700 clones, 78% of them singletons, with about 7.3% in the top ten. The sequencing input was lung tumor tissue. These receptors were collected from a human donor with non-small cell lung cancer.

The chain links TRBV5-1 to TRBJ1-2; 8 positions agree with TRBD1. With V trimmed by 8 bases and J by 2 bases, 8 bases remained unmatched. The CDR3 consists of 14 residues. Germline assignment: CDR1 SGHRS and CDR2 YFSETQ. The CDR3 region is CASRETGVNYGYTF. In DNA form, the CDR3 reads TGCGCCAGTCGGGAGACAGGGGTCAACTATGGCTACACCTTC.

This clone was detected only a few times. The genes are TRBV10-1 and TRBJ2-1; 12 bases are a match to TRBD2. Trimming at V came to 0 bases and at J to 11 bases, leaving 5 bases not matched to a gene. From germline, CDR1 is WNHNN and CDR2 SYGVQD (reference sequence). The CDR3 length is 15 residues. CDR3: CASSESTSGGLKQFF. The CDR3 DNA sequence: TGCGCCAGCAGTGAGTCAACTAGCGGGGGGCTCAAGCAGTTCTTC.

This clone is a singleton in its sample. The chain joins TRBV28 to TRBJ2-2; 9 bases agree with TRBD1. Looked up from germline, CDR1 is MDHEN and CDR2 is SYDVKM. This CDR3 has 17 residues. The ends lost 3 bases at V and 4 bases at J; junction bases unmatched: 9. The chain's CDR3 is CASSLGDRAYFTGELFF. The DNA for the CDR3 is TGTGCCAGCAGTTTGGGGGACAGGGCCTATTTCACCGGGGAGCTGTTTTTT.

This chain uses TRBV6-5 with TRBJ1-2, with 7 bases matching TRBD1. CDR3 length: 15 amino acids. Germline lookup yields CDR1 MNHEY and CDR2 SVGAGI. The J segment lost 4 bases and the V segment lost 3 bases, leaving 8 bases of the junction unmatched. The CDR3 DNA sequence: TGTGCCAGCAGTTATATGGGGACAGACTTCTATGGCTACACCTTC. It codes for CASSYMGTDFYGYTF.

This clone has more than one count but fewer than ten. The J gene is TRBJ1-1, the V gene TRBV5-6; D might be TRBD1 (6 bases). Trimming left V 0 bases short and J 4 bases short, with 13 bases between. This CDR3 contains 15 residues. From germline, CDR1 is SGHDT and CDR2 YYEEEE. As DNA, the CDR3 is TGTGCCAGCAGCTTGGGGCAGGGGCTTTTCACTGAAGCTTTCTTT. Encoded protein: CASSLGQGLFTEAFF.

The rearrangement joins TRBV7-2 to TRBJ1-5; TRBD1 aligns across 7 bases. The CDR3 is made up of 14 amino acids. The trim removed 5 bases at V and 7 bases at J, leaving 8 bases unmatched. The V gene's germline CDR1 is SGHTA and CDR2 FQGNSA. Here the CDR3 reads CASSRDRQGQPQHF. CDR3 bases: TGTGCCAGCAGCCGGGACAGACAAGGGCAGCCCCAGCATTTT.

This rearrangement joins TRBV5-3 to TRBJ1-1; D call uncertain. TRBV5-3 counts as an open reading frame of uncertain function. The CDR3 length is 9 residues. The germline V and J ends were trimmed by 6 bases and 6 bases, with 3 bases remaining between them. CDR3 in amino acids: CARTSEAFF. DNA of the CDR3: TGTGCCAGAACCTCTGAAGCTTTCTTT.

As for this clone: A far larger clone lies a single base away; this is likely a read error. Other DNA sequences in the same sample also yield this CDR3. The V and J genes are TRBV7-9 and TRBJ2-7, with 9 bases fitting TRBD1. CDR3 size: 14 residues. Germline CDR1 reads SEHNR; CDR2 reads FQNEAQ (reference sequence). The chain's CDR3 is CASSRTGAGDEQYF. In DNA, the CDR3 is TGTGCCAGCAGTAGGACAGGGGCAGGAGACGAACAGTACTTC.

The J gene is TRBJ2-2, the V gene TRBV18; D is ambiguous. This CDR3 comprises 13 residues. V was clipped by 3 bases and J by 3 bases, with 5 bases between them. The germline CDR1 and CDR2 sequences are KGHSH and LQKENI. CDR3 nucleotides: TGTGCCAGCTCACCGGCATACACCGGGGAGCTGTTTTTT. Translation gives CASSPAYTGELFF.

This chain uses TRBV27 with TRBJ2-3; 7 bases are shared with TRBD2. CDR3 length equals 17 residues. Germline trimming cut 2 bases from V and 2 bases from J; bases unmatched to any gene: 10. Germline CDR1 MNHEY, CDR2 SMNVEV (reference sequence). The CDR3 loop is CASSLRVGLAATDTQYF. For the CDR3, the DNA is TGTGCCAGCAGTTTACGTGTGGGGCTAGCGGCCACAGATACGCAGTATTTT.